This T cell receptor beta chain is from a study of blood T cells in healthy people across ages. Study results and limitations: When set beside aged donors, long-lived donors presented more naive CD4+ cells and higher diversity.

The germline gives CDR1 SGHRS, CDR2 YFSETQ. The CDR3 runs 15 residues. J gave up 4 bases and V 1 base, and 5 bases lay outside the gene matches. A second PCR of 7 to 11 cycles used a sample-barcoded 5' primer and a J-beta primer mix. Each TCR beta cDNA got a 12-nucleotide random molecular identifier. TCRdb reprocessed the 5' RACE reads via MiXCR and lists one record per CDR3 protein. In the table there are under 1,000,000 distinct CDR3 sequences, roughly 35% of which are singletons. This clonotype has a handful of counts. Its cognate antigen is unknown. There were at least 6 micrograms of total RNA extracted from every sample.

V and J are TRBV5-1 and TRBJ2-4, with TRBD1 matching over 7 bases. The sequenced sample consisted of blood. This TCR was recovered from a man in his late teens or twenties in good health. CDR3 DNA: TGCGCCAGCAGCTTGACCGGGACAGAAAAAAACATTCAGTACTTC. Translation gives CASSLTGTEKNIQYF.